This T cell receptor (beta chain) was recorded in a study of memory CD8 T cells in hepatitis C reinfection. Study-level information: HCV reinfection: RNA-positive following two negative tests at least 60 days apart.

Study findings and constraints: Conclusions on public clonotypes and secondary clearance were not definitive with about 5 donors.

In the case of this clone: As yet, its antigen is unknown.

This table comes from immunoSEQ multiplex PCR, and its TCRdb copy is limited to in-frame clones, with some not included. In the table there are more than 45,000 clones, 89% of which are singletons. Stated time point: pre-reinfection, 55 to 20 weeks before reinfection detection. Sorted cells were sequenced directly ex vivo without any in vitro expansion. Donors came from people who inject drugs enrolled in HEPCO, Canada. Control naive CD8 T cells came from a couple of donors at all three reinfection time points. This sequence was found in a man between 18 and 35 years old with hepatitis C virus infection. Sequenced sample: naive CD8+ T cells sorted from blood.

In DNA, the CDR3 is TGTGCCAGCAGTTCCCCGGGACAGGAGGTTACCTACGAGCAGTACTTC. It codes for CASSSPGQEVTYEQYF. This chain connects TRBV28 to TRBJ2-7; 8 positions match TRBD1. This CDR3 spans 16 amino acids. Germline lookup yields CDR1 MDHEN and CDR2 SYDVKM. V was clipped by 4 bases and J by 2 bases; unmatched bases: 10.